The next 8 T cell receptor beta chains were all read from a single sample in a study of blood T cell repertoires in COVID-19. Sequencing used immunoSEQ multiplex PCR; TCRdb keeps in-frame clones, though not all of them. The sample has approximately 110,000 clones; 74% are singletons. Material: peripheral blood. The receptors derive from an elderly man with COVID-19, enrolled during active disease.

The rearrangement links TRBV28 to TRBJ2-7; TRBD2 agrees at 14 bases. In germline, CDR1 is MDHEN, CDR2 SYDVKM. V was clipped by 3 bases and J by 4 bases; unmatched bases: 8. There are 17 residues in the CDR3. As DNA, the CDR3 is TGTGCCAGCAGTTTCTCCCCTGGGACTAGCGGGAGTTACGAGCAGTACTTC. Translated, it gives CASSFSPGTSGSYEQYF.

The chain has TRBV7-2 and TRBJ1-2; possibly TRBD1 for D (5 bases). This CDR3 comprises 13 residues. V was cut by 5 bases and J by 4 bases, with 11 bases left in between. Germline-derived CDR1 and CDR2 are SGHTA and FQGNSA. This CDR3 is CASSRQSLYGYTF. For the CDR3, the DNA is TGTGCCAGCAGCCGACAGTCCCTCTATGGCTACACCTTC.

The J gene is TRBJ1-5, the V gene TRBV7-2, with 7 bases identical to TRBD1. The V segment lost 5 bases and the J segment 5 bases; nucleotides outside the gene matches: 12. The CDR3 length is 16 residues. The germline V gene encodes CDR1 SGHTA and CDR2 FQGNSA. This CDR3 is CASSPYRGGGYQPQHF. The CDR3 bases are TGTGCCAGCAGCCCATACAGGGGTGGTGGTTATCAGCCCCAGCATTTT.

In DNA form, the CDR3 reads TGTGCCAGCAGCTTGAGGCGGGGGGGCACAGATACGCAGTATTTT. This encodes CASSLRRGGTDTQYF. The chain recombines TRBV28 with TRBJ2-3; 8 nucleotides align to TRBD2. V shed 6 bases and J 1 base; nucleotides not matched to a gene: 6. Germline V CDR1 and CDR2: MDHEN, SYDVKM. This CDR3 is built from 15 residues.

This chain joins TRBV7-8 and TRBJ2-5; 10 nucleotides align to TRBD2. The CDR3 consists of 17 residues. Trimming cost V 0 bases and J 4 bases; bases outside gene matches: 8. Germline V gene sequence: CDR1 SGHVS, CDR2 FQNEAQ. The CDR3 is CASSLAQGLARGETQYF. In nucleotides, the CDR3 is TGTGCCAGCAGCTTAGCGCAGGGACTAGCGAGGGGAGAGACCCAGTACTTC.

V gene TRBV2 combines with J gene TRBJ2-7; possible D gene TRBD2, 5 bases. V lost 2 bases, J lost 0 bases, and 11 bases lay in between. Germline V gene sequence: CDR1 SNHLY, CDR2 FYNNEI. The CDR3 totals 15 residues. The CDR3 region is CASSETGMSSYEQYF. CDR3 bases: TGTGCCAGCAGTGAAACCGGGATGAGCTCCTACGAGCAGTACTTC.

This chain joins TRBV5-4 and TRBJ2-3; D unresolved. CDR1 and CDR2 from the germline V gene are SGHNT and YYREEE (reference sequence). The CDR3 spans 14 residues. Trimming cost V 10 bases and J 0 bases, with 15 bases left between them. The CDR3 DNA sequence: TGTGCCGCCCATTCGGAGCCTAGCACAGATACGCAGTATTTT. Its translation is CAAHSEPSTDTQYF.

The rearrangement joins TRBV24-1 to TRBJ2-1; 9 bases align to TRBD2. The germline CDR1 and CDR2 sequences are KGHDR and SFDVKD. There are 18 residues in the CDR3. Trimming took 5 bases from V and 1 from J; bases not matched to a gene: 11. The CDR3 nucleotides are TGTGCCACCAGTGCGGATAGCGGGAGAGGTTGGTCCTACAATGAGCAGTTCTTC. Its translation is CATSADSGRGWSYNEQFF.